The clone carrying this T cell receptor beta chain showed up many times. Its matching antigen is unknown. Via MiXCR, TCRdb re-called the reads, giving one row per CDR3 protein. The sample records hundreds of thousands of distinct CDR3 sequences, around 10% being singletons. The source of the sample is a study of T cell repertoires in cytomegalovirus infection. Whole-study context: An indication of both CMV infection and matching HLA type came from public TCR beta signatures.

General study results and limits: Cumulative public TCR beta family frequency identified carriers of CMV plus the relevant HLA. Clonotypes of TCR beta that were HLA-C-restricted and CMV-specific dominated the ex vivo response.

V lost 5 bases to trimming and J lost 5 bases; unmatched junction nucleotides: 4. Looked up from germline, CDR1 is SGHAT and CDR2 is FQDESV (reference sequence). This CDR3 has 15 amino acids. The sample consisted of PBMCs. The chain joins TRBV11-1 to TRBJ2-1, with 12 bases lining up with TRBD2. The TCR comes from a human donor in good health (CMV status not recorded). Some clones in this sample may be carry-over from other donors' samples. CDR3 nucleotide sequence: TGTGCCAGCAGCCCCGGACTAGCGGGAAACAATGAGCAGTTCTTC. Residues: CASSPGLAGNNEQFF.